This T cell receptor (beta chain) was sequenced in a study of blood T cell repertoires in COVID-19. About the study: Both acute and convalescent COVID-19 samples were obtained from the United States, Italy and Spain. PBMCs, B-cell-depleted T cells, or T cells were the source of the cDNA or gDNA that made up the material.

Per the original data handling: Amplification of reference gene primers provided the estimated nucleated cell counts. The method was immunoSEQ multiplex PCR; TCRdb's version includes in-frame clones alone and lacks a portion of them. From that table come the V and J calls and clone size; the DNA was used to work out D and trimming. Altogether tens of thousands of clones are present, roughly four fifths being singletons, with the ten largest covering about a fifth. Trimming took off 7 bases at V and 0 bases at J, with 12 bases between the two ends. The CDR3 totals 14 residues. Germline CDR1 MGHRA, CDR2 YSYEKL.

The sequence was collected from a human donor in a cohort sampled during active COVID-19. The chain uses TRBV4-1 and TRBJ1-2, with a weak D call TRBD1 (6 bases). Specimen: peripheral blood. CDR3 region: CASTGDITNYGYTF. DNA of the CDR3: TGCGCCAGCACCGGGGACATTACTAACTATGGCTACACCTTC.